The entry below describes one TCR beta chain. Followed longitudinally, the Seattle patients had been enrolled during active infection. Profiling relied on immunoSEQ multiplex PCR, and the TCRdb table lists in-frame clones only, not all of them. The sample shows 240,000 or so clones, 80% to 90% of them seen only once. The sample is drawn from a study of blood T cell repertoires in COVID-19. Whole-study context: There were acute and convalescent COVID-19 samples, and they came from the United States, Italy and Spain. T cells, B-cell-depleted T cells, or PBMCs supplied cDNA or gDNA.

The sequenced sample was peripheral blood. This TCR was sampled from a woman older than 75 with COVID-19, enrolled during active disease.

The CDR3 reads CASNARDSPANYGYTF. The CDR3 DNA reads as TGTGCCAGCAACGCTCGGGACAGCCCAGCTAACTATGGCTACACCTTC. This chain connects TRBV28 to TRBJ1-2, with 7 bases identical to TRBD1. Germline values: CDR1 MDHEN, CDR2 SYDVKM. This CDR3 comprises 16 residues. The J segment lost 0 bases and the V segment lost 7 bases, leaving 11 bases of the junction unmatched.